The 5 T cell receptor beta chains below were found in one sample sequenced in a study of Graves' ophthalmopathy and Graves' hyperthyroidism. Researchers took RNA transcripts and amplified TCR beta CDR3 regions from them. Investigators did first-round RT-PCR with HTBI primers, then second-round multiplex PCR. From the multiplex PCR reads, TCRdb called clonotypes with MiXCR, one entry per CDR3 protein. This table has hundreds of thousands of distinct CDR3 sequences, around a fifth appearing once. Sequencing was carried out using peripheral blood. The receptors were gathered from a woman between 18 and 29 years old with stable Graves' hyperthyroidism.

This chain links TRBV3-1 with TRBJ1-3; 11 nucleotides line up with TRBD1. The CDR3 is 15 amino acids. Trimming took 4 bases from V and 8 from J; bases not matched to a gene: 7. Germline assignment: CDR1 LGHDT and CDR2 YNNKEL (reference sequence). CDR3 bases: TGTGCCAGCAGCCGACTATCGGGACAGGGGGACACCATATATTTT. It translates to CASSRLSGQGDTIYF.

This clonotype was recorded many times. The CDR3 sequence is CASSYQTVREAFF. The DNA of the CDR3 is TGTGCCAGCAGCTACCAGACAGTACGAGAAGCTTTCTTT. The rearrangement links TRBV7-2 to TRBJ1-1; maybe TRBD1 (5 bases). Germline V lookup: CDR1 SGHTA, CDR2 FQGNSA. V was trimmed by 4 bases and J by 8 bases, leaving 14 bases between them. This CDR3 is built from 13 residues.

This clonotype was observed at least ten times. V is TRBV11-2 and J is TRBJ2-2, with D possibly matching TRBD2 (6 bases). Germline loops: CDR1 SGHAT, CDR2 FQNNGV. The V end was cut by 1 base, the J end by 5 bases, with 14 bases between. The CDR3 consists of 16 residues. The DNA of the CDR3 is TGTGCCAGCAGCTTAGTAGCCGGGAGTCTTACCGGGGAGCTGTTTTTT. This translates into CASSLVAGSLTGELFF.

This clonotype showed up just once. This chain joins TRBV6-1 and TRBJ2-7, with 7 nucleotides matching TRBD2. The CDR3 is 14 amino acids. The V and J ends lost 4 bases and 2 bases, in that order; junction bases with no gene match: 5. Germline V CDR1 and CDR2: MNHNS, SASEGT. The DNA of the CDR3 is TGTGCCAGCAGTGTGGGAGGGCAGACCTACGAGCAGTACTTC. It encodes CASSVGGQTYEQYF.

Many counts were recorded for this clonotype. The chain recombines TRBV6-1 with TRBJ1-5; D possibly corresponds to TRBD1 (5 bases). The V gene lost 6 bases and the J gene lost 2 bases, with 17 bases spanning the gap. Germline values: CDR1 MNHNS, CDR2 SASEGT. The CDR3 totals 16 residues. CDR3 sequence reads: CASRSWGPGGNQPQHF. DNA for the CDR3: TGTGCCAGCAGAAGTTGGGGCCCGGGCGGCAATCAGCCCCAGCATTTT.